The present T cell receptor beta chain was sequenced within a study of cytomegalovirus exposure and HLA in healthy donors. Vbeta (60) and Jbeta (13) primers were used in the PCR. TCRdb's copy holds only in-frame clones and misses some; the assay was immunoSEQ multiplex PCR. Here the sample spans roughly 150,000 clones, 65% to 90% being singletons. This clone was counted a single time. Its antigen is not known. The CDR3 runs to 14 residues. V was clipped by 7 bases and J by 6 bases; unmatched bases: 10. Germline V gene sequence: CDR1 SQVTM, CDR2 ANQGSEA. Study findings and constraints: Presence/absence analyses assumed roughly uniform sequencing depth across donors, which may not hold. Productive status was seen about 87% or about 30% of the time for most TCR beta V segments in an earlier analysis.

The chain combines TRBV29-1 with TRBJ2-2; 8 nucleotides agree with TRBD1. The sample was PBMCs. This TCR derives from a woman aged 50 to 60 in good health and CMV-seropositive. The CDR3 here is CSAAGGRFPGELFF. CDR3 nucleotides: TGCAGCGCCGCAGGGGGCCGATTCCCCGGGGAGCTGTTTTTT.